This T cell receptor (beta chain) stems from a study of tumor and adjacent non-tumor tissue in lung cancer (dated by TCRdb to the late 2010s). As for the study more broadly: The cohort included around twelve adenocarcinoma, a couple of squamous cell carcinoma and 1 small cell lung cancer patients. Among the approximately 15 patients, ages ranged from roughly 30 to 76 years, about 10 were men and 5 were women, and disease was TNM stage I to III. Sequencing produced fewer than 150,000,000 productive TCRbeta reads in total, an average of about 4 million reads per sample. The study compared bulk TCRbeta repertoires between lung tumor tissue and matched distant non-tumor lung tissue from 15 lung cancer patients. Around 30 paired specimens, one tumor and one normal lung sample per patient, were profiled by TCRbeta CDR3 sequencing.

The CDR3 has 11 amino acids, counting the end cysteine and phenylalanine. The sequence is cut down to CDR3 DNA, 33 bases in frame from base 1. RNA was extracted from bulk unsorted tissue and checked for quality with a NanoDrop ND-1000 and an Agilent 2100. The donors were newly diagnosed lung cancer patients admitted for thoracic surgery in China from August to November 2014 who had not received prior chemotherapy. Anyone who had undergone radiotherapy or chemotherapy before, or who had another cancer at the same time, was left out of the study. Surgical tissue pieces of about 1-2 cm3 were preserved in RNAlater solution and were kept at -80 degrees C until use. A note on this clonotype: Its antigen remains unidentified. A much larger clone differs from this one at a single base, so this may be a read error.

The library was obtained by multiplex PCR. Sequenced on an Illumina HiSeq 2500. TCRbeta libraries were constructed through three rounds of nested PCR with primers (Table S4) according to protocols adapted from ARM-PCR. PCR products of 200-500 bp were gel-excised and purified with the QIAquick gel extraction kit before sequencing. As for the original processing: Trimmomatic was used to clean the reads, FLASH was used to merge the reads into complete CDR3 sequences, and MiTCR was used to assign the reads to V(D)J germline segments. Clonal diversity was calculated as the inverse Simpson's index using VDJtools. In-frame sequences lacking a premature stop codon were counted as productive reads. Clones were called with MiXCR by TCRdb after fastp trimmed the public reads at Q25, and only in-frame beta chains were retained. A single entry per CDR3 protein holds the most common genes and DNA from its merged rows. The V and J calls follow TCRdb's processing rather than the paper's. This sample comprises 90,000 or so distinct CDR3 sequences, about 66% of them detected only once. The ten most abundant clones make up about 15% of the sample.

The full study reports these points: TCR diversity (inverse Simpson) was significantly higher in tumor than in normal lung tissue (around 450 vs 150, P = 0.0075, Mann-Whitney U test). Neither the sequencing platform nor unique molecular identifiers are named or mentioned anywhere in the methods. Because peripheral blood was not sequenced, blood TCRbeta repertoires in the lung cancer patients of the study were not examined. Only approximately 14 patients were in the cohort, and the authors stated that larger samples and more detailed clinical data are needed. A significantly larger cumulative share of the repertoire was made up by the top 100 clones in normal lung than in tumor tissue. TCR diversity was significantly higher in younger patients, and greater tumor TCR diversity was associated with shorter overall survival and shorter disease-free survival.

Source material: lung tumor tissue. The receptor comes from a man in his sixties or seventies with non-small cell lung cancer. The receptor chain draws on TRBV12-3 or TRBV12-4 and TRBJ1-1; the D gene assignment is ambiguous. The CDR3 region reads CTSSSVREAFF. DNA sequence: TGTACCAGCAGCTCAGTGCGTGAAGCTTTCTTT.